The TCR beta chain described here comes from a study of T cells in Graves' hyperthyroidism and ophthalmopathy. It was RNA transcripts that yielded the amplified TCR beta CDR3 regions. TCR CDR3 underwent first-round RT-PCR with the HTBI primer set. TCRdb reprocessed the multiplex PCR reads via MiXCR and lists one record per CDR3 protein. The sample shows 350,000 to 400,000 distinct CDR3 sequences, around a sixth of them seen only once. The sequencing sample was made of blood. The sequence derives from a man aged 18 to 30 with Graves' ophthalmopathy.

CDR3 sequence reads: CASSFYMSSYNEQFF. CDR3 sequence (DNA): TGTGCCAGCAGTTTTTACATGAGCTCCTACAATGAGCAGTTCTTC. V is TRBV27 and J is TRBJ2-1; no clear D gene. CDR3 length: 15 residues. Deletions cut 3 bases from V and 0 bases from J, with 9 bases between. Germline CDR1 MNHEY, CDR2 SMNVEV (reference sequence).